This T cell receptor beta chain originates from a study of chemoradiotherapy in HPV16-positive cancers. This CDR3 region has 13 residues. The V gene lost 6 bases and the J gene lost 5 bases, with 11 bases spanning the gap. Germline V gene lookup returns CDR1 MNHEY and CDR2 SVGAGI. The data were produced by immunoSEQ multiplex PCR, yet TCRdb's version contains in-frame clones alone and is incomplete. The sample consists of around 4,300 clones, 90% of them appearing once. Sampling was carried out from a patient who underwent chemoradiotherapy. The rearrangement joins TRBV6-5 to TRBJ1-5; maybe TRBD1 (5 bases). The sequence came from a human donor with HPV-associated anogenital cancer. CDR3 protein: CASRSGFDQPQHF. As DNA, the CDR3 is TGTGCCAGCAGATCAGGGTTCGATCAGCCCCAGCATTTT.